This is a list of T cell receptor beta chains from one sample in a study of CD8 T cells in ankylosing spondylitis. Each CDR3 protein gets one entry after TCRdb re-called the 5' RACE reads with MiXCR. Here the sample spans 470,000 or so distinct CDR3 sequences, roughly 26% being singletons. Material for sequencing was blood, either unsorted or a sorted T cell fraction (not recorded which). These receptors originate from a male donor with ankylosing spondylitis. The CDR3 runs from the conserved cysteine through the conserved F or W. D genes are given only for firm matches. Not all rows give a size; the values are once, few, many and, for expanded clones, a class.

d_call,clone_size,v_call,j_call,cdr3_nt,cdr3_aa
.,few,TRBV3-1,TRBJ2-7,TGTGCCAGCAGCCAAGTTCAGGGCCACGAGCAGTACTTC,CASSQVQGHEQYF
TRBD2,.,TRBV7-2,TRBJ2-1,TGTGCCAGCACATCAGTAGCGGGAGCCGTCTACAATGAGCAGTTCTTC,CASTSVAGAVYNEQFF
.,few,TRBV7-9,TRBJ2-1,TGTGCCAGCAGCCGAGGGACCGAGCAGTTCTTC,CASSRGTEQFF
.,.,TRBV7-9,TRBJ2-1,TGTGCCAGCAGGGACGGGCGGCGGAGCTCCTACAATGAGCAGTTCTTC,CASRDGRRSSYNEQFF
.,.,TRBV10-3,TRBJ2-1,TGTGCCATCAGTGAGGTGACTAGTCTCAATGAGCAGTTCTTC,CAISEVTSLNEQFF
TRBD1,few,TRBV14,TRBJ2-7,TGTGCCAGCAACCGCGACAGGGGGCTCTCCGAGCAGTACTTC,CASNRDRGLSEQYF
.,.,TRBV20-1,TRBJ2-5,TGCAGTGCTAGAGGGATAACAGGAGAGACCCAGTACTTC,CSARGITGETQYF
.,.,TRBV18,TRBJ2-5,TGTGCCAGCTCACCGGGACTGATCCAAGAGACCCAGTACTTC,CASSPGLIQETQYF
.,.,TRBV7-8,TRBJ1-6,TGTGCCAGCAGCGGCCGAAGAGGGGTCTTATCACCCCTCCACTTT,CASSGRRGVLSPLHF
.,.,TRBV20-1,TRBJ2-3,TGCAGTGCTAGCCCTGGGGGGGATACGCAGTATTTT,CSASPGGDTQYF
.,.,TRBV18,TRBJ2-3,TGTGCCAGCTCAACCTCATTACGGGGGGCCACAGATACGCAGTATTTT,CASSTSLRGATDTQYF
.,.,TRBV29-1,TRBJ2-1,TGCAGCGTTGAAGGATCGGCTAGTTCCTACAATGAGCAGTTCTTC,CSVEGSASSYNEQFF
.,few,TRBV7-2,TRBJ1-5,TGTGCCAGCAGTTCGATTGGAGGACAGCCCCAGCATTTT,CASSSIGGQPQHF
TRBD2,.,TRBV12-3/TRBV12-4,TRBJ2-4,TGTGCCAGCATGACTAGCGGGAGAGTGGGGGACATTCAGTACTTC,CASMTSGRVGDIQYF
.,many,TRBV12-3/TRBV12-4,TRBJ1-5,TGTGCCAGCAGTGGACAGCCGCAGATTCAGCCCCAGCATTTT,CASSGQPQIQPQHF
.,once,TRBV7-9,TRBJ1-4,TGTGCCAGCAGCCCAAGACTTTCGGCTAATGAAAAACTGTTTTTT,CASSPRLSANEKLFF
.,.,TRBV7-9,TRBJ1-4,TGTGCCAGCAGCCTTCGAGCGGGTGAAAAACTGTTTTTT,CASSLRAGEKLFF
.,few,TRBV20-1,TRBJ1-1,TGCAGTGCTAGGGGGAGGCTTGGGAACACTGAAGCTTTCTTT,CSARGRLGNTEAFF
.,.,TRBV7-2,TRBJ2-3,TGTGCCAGCAGCTTAGCGCGGGACCTATACACAGATACGCAGTATTTT,CASSLARDLYTDTQYF
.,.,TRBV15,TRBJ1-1,TGTGCCACCAGCAGTCTCTTTAGGGGGGGCACTGAAGCTTTCTTT,CATSSLFRGGTEAFF
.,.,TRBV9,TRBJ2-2,TGTGCCAGCAGCGTAGGATCGGGTAAAGGGGAGCTGTTTTTT,CASSVGSGKGELFF
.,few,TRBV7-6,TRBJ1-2,TGTGCCAGCAGCCTATTTGGCGGAGCAGGCTATGGCTACACCTTC,CASSLFGGAGYGYTF
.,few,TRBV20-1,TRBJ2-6,TGCAGTGCTAGAGATCTCTTCGGAGCTACTGGGGCCAACGTCCTGACTTTC,CSARDLFGATGANVLTF
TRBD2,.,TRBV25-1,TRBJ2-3,TGTGCCAGCAGTGAATACCTAGCGGACACAGATACGCAGTATTTT,CASSEYLADTDTQYF
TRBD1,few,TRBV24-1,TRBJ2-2,TGTGCCACCAGTGATTTGGGGCAGGGGGCGCGAGGCGGGGAGCTGTTTTTT,CATSDLGQGARGGELFF
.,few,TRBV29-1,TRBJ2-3,TGCAGCGTTGAGGTAGGGCCAGATACGCAGTATTTT,CSVEVGPDTQYF
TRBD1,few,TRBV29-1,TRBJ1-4,TGCAGCGTGGGCCGGACAGGCAGTGAAAAACTGTTTTTT,CSVGRTGSEKLFF
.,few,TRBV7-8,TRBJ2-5,TGTGCCAGCAGCTTGGGGAAAGAGACCCAGTACTTC,CASSLGKETQYF
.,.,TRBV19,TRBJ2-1,TGTGCCAGTAGTATTATCGACGGGACAACCTACAATGAGCAGTTCTTC,CASSIIDGTTYNEQFF
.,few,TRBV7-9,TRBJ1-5,TGTGCCAGCAGCCCCGGAGGGTCAGTCAGCAATCAGCCCCAGCATTTT,CASSPGGSVSNQPQHF
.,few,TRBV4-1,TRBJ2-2,TGCGCCAGCAGCCAAGACCCCGGGACTTCTTACACCGGGGAGCTGTTTTTT,CASSQDPGTSYTGELFF
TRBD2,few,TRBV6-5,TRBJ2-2,TGTGCCAGCAGTTACCCACCAAACCCGGGACTAGCGGGAACCGGGGAGCTGTTTTTT,CASSYPPNPGLAGTGELFF
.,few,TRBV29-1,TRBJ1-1,TGCAGCGTTGCCCGGGACGGAGGGGGAACTGAAGCTTTCTTT,CSVARDGGGTEAFF
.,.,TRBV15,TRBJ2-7,TGTGCCACCAGCAGAGACAGGGGTTCCTACGAGCAGTACTTC,CATSRDRGSYEQYF
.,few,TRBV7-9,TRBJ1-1,TGTGCCAGCAGCCAGGATCCTCCTCTCGCAGCTTTCTTT,CASSQDPPLAAFF
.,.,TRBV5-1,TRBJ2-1,TGCGCCAGCAGCCTACTTGAGAACTACAATGAGCAGTTCTTC,CASSLLENYNEQFF
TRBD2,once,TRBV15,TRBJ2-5,TGTGCCACCAGCAGATCCACTAGCGGGAGCGTTAGAGAGACCCAGTACTTC,CATSRSTSGSVRETQYF
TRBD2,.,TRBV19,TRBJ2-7,TGTGCCAGTAGTTTGGGGACTAGAAACTACGAGCAGTACTTC,CASSLGTRNYEQYF
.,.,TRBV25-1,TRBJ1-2,TGTGCCAGCAGTGAACAGGGACCTAACTATGGCTACACCTTC,CASSEQGPNYGYTF
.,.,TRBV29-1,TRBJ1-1,TGCAGCGTCGCCGGGGGGGAGGCCACTGAAGCTTTCTTT,CSVAGGEATEAFF
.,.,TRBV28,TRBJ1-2,TGTGCCAGCAGCCTAGTAGGGGCGCAGGGGTTCGATGGCTACACCTTC,CASSLVGAQGFDGYTF
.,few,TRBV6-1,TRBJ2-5,TGTGCCAGCAGTGACCTAGGGGGTAGGGAGACCCAGTACTTC,CASSDLGGRETQYF
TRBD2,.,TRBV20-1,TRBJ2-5,TGCAGTGCTAGATGGGCCGCTAGCGGGAGATGGGGAGAGACCCAGTACTTC,CSARWAASGRWGETQYF
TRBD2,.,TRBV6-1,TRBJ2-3,TGTGCCAGCAGTGTTGAGCGGGAGTCCTCCCTTCAGTATTTT,CASSVERESSLQYF
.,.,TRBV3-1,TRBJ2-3,TGTGCCAGCAGTAAACGGGGAAGCACAGATACGCAGTATTTT,CASSKRGSTDTQYF
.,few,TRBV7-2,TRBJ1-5,TGTGCCAGCAGCTTATCCCTGAGTCAGCCCCAGCATTTT,CASSLSLSQPQHF
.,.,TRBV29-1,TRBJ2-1,TGCAGCGTTGAGAGTAGCGGCTATGAGCAGTTCTTC,CSVESSGYEQFF
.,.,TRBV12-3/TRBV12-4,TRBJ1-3,TGTGCCAGCAGCAAACAGGGATTCTCTGGAAACACCATATATTTT,CASSKQGFSGNTIYF